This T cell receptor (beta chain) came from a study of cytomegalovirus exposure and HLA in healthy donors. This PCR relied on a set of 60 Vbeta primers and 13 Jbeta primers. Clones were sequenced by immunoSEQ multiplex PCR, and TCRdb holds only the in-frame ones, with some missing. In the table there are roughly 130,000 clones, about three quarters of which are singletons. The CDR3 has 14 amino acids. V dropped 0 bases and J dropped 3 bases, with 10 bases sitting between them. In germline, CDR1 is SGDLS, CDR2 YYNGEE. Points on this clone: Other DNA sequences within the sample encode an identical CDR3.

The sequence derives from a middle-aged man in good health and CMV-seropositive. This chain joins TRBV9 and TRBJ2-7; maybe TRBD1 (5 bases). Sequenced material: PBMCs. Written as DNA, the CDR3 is TGTGCCAGCAGCGTAGGTCAGGGAAACTACGAGCAGTACTTC. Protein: CASSVGQGNYEQYF.